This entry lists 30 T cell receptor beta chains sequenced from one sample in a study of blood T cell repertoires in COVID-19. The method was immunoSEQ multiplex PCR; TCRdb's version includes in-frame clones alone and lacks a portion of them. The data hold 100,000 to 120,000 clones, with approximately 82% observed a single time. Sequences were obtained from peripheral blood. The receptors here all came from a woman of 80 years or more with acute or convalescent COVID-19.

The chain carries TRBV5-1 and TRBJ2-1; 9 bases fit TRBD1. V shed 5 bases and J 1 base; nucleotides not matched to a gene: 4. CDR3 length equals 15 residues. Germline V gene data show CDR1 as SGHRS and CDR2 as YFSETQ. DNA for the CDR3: TGCGCCAGCAGTTCTGGACAGGGGTCCTACAATGAGCAGTTCTTC. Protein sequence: CASSSGQGSYNEQFF.

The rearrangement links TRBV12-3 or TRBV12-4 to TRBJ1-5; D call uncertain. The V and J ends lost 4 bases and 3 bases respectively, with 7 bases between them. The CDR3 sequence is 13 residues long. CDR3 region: CASSYADNQPQHF. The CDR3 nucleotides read TGTGCCAGCAGTTATGCAGACAATCAGCCCCAGCATTTT.

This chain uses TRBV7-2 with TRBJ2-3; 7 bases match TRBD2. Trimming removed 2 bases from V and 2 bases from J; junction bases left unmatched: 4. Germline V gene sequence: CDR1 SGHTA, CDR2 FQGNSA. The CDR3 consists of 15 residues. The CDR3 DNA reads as TGTGCCAGCAGCTTAATGGGGGGGAACACAGATACGCAGTATTTT. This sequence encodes CASSLMGGNTDTQYF.

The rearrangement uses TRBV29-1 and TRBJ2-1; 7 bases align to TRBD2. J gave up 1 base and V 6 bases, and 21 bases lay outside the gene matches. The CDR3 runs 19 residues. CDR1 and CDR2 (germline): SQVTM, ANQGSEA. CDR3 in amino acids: CSVRRVRDQERGSYNEQFF. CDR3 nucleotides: TGCAGCGTGAGAAGGGTCAGGGACCAGGAGCGGGGATCCTACAATGAGCAGTTCTTC.

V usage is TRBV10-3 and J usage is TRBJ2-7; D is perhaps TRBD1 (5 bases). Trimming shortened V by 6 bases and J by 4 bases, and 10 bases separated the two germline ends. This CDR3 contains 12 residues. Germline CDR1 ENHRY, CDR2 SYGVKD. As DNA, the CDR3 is TGTGCCATCAGGCAGGGTCTGTACGAGCAGTACTTC. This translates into CAIRQGLYEQYF.

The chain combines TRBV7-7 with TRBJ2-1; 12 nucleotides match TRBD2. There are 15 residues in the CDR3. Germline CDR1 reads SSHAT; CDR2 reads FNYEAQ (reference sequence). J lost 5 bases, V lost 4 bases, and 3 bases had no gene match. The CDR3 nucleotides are TGTGCCAGCAGCTCGGGACTAGCGGGCCACAATGAGCAGTTCTTC. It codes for CASSSGLAGHNEQFF.

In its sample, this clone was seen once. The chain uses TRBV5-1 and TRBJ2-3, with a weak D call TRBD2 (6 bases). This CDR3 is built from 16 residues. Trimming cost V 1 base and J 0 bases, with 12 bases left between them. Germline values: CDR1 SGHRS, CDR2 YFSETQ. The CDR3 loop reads CASSLSGGTSTDTQYF. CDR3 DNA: TGCGCCAGCAGCTTGAGTGGTGGGACTAGCACAGATACGCAGTATTTT.

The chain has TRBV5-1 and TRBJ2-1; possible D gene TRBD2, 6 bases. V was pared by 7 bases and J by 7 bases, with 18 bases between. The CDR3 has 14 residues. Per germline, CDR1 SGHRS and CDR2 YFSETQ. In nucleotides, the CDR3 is TGCGCCAGCCGAAAGGAGGGCCTTGGGAATGAGCAGTTCTTC. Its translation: CASRKEGLGNEQFF.

The CDR3 sequence is CASSSLGAGQTQYF. The DNA for the CDR3 is TGTGCCAGCAGCTCCCTTGGGGCAGGCCAGACCCAGTACTTC. V usage is TRBV7-2 and J usage is TRBJ2-5, with D perhaps TRBD1 (5 bases). Germline CDR1 is SGHTA and CDR2 is FQGNSA. V shed 4 bases and J shed 6 bases, with 15 bases lying between them. This CDR3 is 14 amino acids long.

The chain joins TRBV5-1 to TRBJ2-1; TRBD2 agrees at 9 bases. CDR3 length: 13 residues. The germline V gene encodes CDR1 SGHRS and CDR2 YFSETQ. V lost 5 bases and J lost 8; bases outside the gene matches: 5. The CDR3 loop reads CASRGGRGDEQFF. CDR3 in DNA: TGCGCCAGCAGAGGCGGGAGGGGAGATGAGCAGTTCTTC.

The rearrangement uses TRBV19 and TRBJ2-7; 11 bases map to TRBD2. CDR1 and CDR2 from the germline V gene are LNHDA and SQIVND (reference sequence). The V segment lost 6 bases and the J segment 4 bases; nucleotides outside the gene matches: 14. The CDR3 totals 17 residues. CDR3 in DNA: TGTGCCAGTAGCCTCCTACTATCCGGGACTAGCGGTTACGAGCAGTACTTC. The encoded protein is CASSLLLSGTSGYEQYF.

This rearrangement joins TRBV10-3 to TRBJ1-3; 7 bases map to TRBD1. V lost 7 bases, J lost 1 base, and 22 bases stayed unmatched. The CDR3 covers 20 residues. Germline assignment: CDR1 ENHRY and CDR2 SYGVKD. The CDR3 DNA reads TGTGCCATCACCCGATACCGAAACCAGACAGGGAACGATTCTGGAAACACCATATATTTT. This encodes CAITRYRNQTGNDSGNTIYF.

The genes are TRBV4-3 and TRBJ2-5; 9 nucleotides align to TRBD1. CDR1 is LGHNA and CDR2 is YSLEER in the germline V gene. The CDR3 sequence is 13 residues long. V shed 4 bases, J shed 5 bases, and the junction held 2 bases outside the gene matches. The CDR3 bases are TGCGCCAGCAGCCTACAGGGGGCCGAGACCCAGTACTTC. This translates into CASSLQGAETQYF.

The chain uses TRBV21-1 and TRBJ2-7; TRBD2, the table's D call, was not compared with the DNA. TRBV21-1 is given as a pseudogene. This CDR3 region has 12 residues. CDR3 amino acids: CASSNSRYEQYF. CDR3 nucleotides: TGTGCCAGCAGCAACTCCCGCTACGAGCAGTACTTC.

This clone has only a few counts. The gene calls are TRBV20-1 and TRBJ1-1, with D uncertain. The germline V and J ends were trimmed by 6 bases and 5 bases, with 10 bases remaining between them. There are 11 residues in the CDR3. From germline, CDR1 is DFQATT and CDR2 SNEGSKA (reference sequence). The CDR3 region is CSASGGTEAFF. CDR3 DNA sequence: TGCAGTGCGAGTGGAGGGACTGAAGCTTTCTTT.

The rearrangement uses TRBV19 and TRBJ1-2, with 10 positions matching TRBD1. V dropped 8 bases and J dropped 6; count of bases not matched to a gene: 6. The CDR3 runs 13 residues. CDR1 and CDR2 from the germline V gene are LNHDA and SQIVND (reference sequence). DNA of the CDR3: TGTGCCAGTGGGGACAGGGGCTCAGATGGCTACACCTTC. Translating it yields CASGDRGSDGYTF.

The CDR3 region has the DNA TGCGCCAGCAGTGAGTCCACTAGCGGGGGGACCCAAGAGACCCAGTACTTC. Translation: CASSESTSGGTQETQYF. V and J are TRBV10-1 and TRBJ2-5, with 12 positions matching TRBD2. Germline V gene data show CDR1 as WNHNN and CDR2 as SYGVQD (reference sequence). Trimming removed 0 bases from V and 1 base from J; junction bases left unmatched: 3. The CDR3 has 17 amino acids.

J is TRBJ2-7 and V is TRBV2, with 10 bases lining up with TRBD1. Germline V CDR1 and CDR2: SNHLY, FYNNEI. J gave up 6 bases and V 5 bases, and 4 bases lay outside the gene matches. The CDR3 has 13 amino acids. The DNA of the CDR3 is TGTGCCAGCAGTACGGGACAGGGGCTCGAGCAGTACTTC. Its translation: CASSTGQGLEQYF.

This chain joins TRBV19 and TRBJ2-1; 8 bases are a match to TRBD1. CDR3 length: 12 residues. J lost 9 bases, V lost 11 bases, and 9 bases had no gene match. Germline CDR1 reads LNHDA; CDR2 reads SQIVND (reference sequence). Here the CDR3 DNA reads TGTGCCGGGACGGACAGGGACGGTGAGCAGTTCTTC. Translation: CAGTDRDGEQFF. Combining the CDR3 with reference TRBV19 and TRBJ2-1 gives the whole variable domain DGGITQSPKYLFRKEGQNVTLSCEQNLNHDAMYWYRQDPGQGLRLIYYSQIVNDFQKGDIAEGYSVSREKKESFPLTVTSAQKNPTAFYLCAGTDRDGEQFFGPGTRLTVL.

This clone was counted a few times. In nucleotides, the CDR3 is TGTGCCAGCAGCCGTGAGACTCCGAACACTGAAGCTTTCTTT. Translating it yields CASSRETPNTEAFF. This chain connects TRBV11-1 to TRBJ1-1; no reliable D call. V was clipped by 5 bases and J by 1 base, with 11 bases between them. CDR3 length: 14 amino acids. The germline V gene encodes CDR1 SGHAT and CDR2 FQDESV (reference sequence).

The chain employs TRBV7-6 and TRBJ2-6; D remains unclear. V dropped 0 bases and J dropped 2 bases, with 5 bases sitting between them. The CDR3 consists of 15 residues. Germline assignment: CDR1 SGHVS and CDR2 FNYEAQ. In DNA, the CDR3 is TGTGCCAGCAGCTTAGCGGGCGCTGGGGCCAACGTCCTGACTTTC. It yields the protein CASSLAGAGANVLTF.

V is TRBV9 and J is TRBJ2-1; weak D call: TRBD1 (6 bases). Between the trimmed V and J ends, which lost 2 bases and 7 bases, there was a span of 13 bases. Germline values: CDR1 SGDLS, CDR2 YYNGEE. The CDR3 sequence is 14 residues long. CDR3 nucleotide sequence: TGTGCCAGCAGCGTGACAGGATGGCATAATGAGCAGTTCTTC. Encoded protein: CASSVTGWHNEQFF.

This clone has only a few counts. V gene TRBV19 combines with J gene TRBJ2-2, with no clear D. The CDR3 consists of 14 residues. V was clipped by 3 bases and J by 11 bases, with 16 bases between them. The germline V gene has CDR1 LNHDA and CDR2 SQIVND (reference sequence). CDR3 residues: CASSIFPSVQELFF. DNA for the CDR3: TGTGCCAGTAGTATCTTCCCTTCAGTACAAGAGCTGTTTTTT.

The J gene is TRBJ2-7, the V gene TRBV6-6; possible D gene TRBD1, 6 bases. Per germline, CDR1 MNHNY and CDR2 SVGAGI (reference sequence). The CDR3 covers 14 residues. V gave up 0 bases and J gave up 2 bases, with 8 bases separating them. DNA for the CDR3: TGTGCCAGCAGTTACTCAGCAGGGGCCTACGAGCAGTACTTC. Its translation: CASSYSAGAYEQYF.

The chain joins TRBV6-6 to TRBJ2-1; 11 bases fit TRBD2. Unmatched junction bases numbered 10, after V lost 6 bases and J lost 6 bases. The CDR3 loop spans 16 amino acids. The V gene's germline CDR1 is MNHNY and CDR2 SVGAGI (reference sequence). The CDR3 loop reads CASSFLAGGSSNEQFF. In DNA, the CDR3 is TGTGCCAGCAGCTTCCTAGCGGGAGGATCCAGCAATGAGCAGTTCTTC.

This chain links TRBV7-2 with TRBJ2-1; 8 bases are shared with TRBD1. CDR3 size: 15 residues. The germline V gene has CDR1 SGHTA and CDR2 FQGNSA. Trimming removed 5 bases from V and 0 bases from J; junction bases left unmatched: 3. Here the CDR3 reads CASSRTGSSYNEQFF. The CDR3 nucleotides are TGTGCCAGCAGCAGGACAGGGAGCTCCTACAATGAGCAGTTCTTC.

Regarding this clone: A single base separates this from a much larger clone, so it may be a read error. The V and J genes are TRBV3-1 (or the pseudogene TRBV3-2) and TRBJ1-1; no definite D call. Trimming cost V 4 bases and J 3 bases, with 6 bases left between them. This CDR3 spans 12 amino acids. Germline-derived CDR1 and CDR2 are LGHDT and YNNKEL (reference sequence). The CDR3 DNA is TGTGCCAGCAGCCTCGGGGACACTGAAGCTTTCTTT. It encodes CASSLGDTEAFF.

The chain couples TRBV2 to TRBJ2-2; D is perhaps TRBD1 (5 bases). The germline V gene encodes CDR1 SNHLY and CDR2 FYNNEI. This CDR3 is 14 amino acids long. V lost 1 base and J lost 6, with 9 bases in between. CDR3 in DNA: TGTGCCAGCAGTGAAGGCAGGGCGGCCGGGGAGCTGTTTTTT. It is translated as CASSEGRAAGELFF.

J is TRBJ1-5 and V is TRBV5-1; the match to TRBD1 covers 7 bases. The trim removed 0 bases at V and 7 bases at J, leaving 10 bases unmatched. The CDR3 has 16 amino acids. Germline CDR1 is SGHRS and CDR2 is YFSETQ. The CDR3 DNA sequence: TGCGCCAGCAGCTTGGAACCGCGACAGGGAAGGCAGCCCCAGCATTTT. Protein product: CASSLEPRQGRQPQHF. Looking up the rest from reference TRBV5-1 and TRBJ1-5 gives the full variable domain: KAGVTQTPRYLIKTRGQQVTLSCSPISGHRSVSWYQQTPGQGLQFLFEYFSETQRNKGNFPGRFSGRQFSNSRSEMNVSTLELGDSALYLCASSLEPRQGRQPQHFGDGTRLSIL.

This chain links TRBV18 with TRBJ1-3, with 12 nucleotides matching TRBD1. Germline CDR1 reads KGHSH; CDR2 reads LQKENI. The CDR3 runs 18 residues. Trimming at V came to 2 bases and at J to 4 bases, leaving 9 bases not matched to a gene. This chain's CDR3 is CASSPIPGQGASGNTIYF. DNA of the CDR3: TGTGCCAGCTCACCAATTCCGGGACAGGGGGCCTCCGGAAACACCATATATTTT.